The clone carrying this T cell receptor (beta chain) was counted between two and nine times. The antigen remains unidentified. The data belong to a study of response to subunit inactivated influenza vaccine. Broader study findings: With each seasonal influenza vaccination, the authors suggested, few new T cells are recruited.

TCRdb re-called the RT-PCR reads through MiXCR, storing one row per CDR3 protein. The table includes 400,000 to 650,000 distinct CDR3 sequences, under 8.5% detected once. The germline CDR1 and CDR2 sequences are MGHRA and YSYEKL. V lost 1 base and J lost 5, with 18 bases in between. This CDR3 has 17 residues. J is TRBJ2-1 and V is TRBV4-1; a weak D match, TRBD1 (6 bases). The sequence derives from a man aged 45 to 75 who received an inactivated influenza vaccine. Sequencing used PBMCs from blood, obtained around 25 months after vaccination. Here the CDR3 DNA reads TGCGCCAGCAGCCAAGGTCCCCTCCGGCAGGGGAACAATGAGCAGTTCTTC. As protein: CASSQGPLRQGNNEQFF.